The 27 T cell receptor beta chains below come from one sample, sequenced in a study of T cell responses to AZD1222 COVID-19 vaccine. Profiled with immunoSEQ multiplex PCR; TCRdb holds only in-frame clones, not every one. The table shows 150,000 to 200,000 clones, with 92% occurring only once. Sample: peripheral blood, taken 28 days after the second AZD1222 dose. All receptors derive from an adult who received the AZD1222 COVID-19 vaccine.

The chain recombines TRBV7-9 with TRBJ1-4, with 11 bases lining up with TRBD1. In germline, CDR1 is SEHNR, CDR2 FQNEAQ (reference sequence). The junction had 16 bases not matched to a gene; V was cut back by 5 bases and J by 5 bases. The CDR3 totals 19 residues. CDR3 coding DNA: TGTGCCAGCAGCCCAGGTGGGACAGGGGGACTCCTTCGGAATGAAAAACTGTTTTTT. It codes for CASSPGGTGGLLRNEKLFF.

The chain couples TRBV2 to TRBJ2-7; 9 bases line up with TRBD2. Germline V lookup: CDR1 SNHLY, CDR2 FYNNEI. The CDR3 loop spans 15 amino acids. Trimming at V came to 10 bases and at J to 3 bases, leaving 13 bases not matched to a gene. The CDR3 DNA follows: TGTGCCACCATACAGGACATAGCGGGGGTCTACGAGCAGTACTTC. Protein: CATIQDIAGVYEQYF. Complete variable domain (other parts from reference TRBV2 and TRBJ2-7): EPEVTQTPSHQVTQMGQEVILRCVPISNHLYFYWYRQILGQKVEFLVSFYNNEISEKSEIFDDQFSVERPDGSNFTLKIRSTKLEDSAMYFCATIQDIAGVYEQYFGPGTRLTVT.

The chain links TRBV21-1 to TRBJ2-2; the table names TRBD1, a call not compared with the DNA. TRBV21-1 is classified as a pseudogene. There are 15 residues in the CDR3. The chain's CDR3 is CASSRDRGITGELFF. The CDR3, as DNA: TGTGCCAGCAGCCGGGACAGGGGTATCACCGGGGAGCTGTTTTTT.

The chain is built from TRBV6-5 and TRBJ1-1; no clear D gene. The CDR3 contains 12 residues. V shed 6 bases and J shed 8 bases, with 13 bases lying between them. CDR1 MNHEY and CDR2 SVGAGI come from the germline V gene. Here the CDR3 DNA reads TGTGCCAGCAGACTCGGGCCCTGGGAAGCTTTCTTT. It specifies CASRLGPWEAFF.

The J gene is TRBJ2-7, the V gene TRBV5-4; 9 bases align to TRBD1. The CDR3 totals 16 residues. The V gene end was trimmed by 4 bases and the J gene end by 0 bases; junction bases not matched to a gene: 8. CDR1 and CDR2 from the germline V gene are SGHNT and YYREEE (reference sequence). Here the CDR3 reads CASSVTGTGHSYEQYF. CDR3 bases: TGTGCCAGCAGCGTGACCGGGACAGGGCACTCCTACGAGCAGTACTTC.

This rearrangement joins TRBV12-5 to TRBJ2-5, with TRBD2 matching 7 bases. The CDR3 spans 13 residues. Germline CDR1 reads LGHNT; CDR2 reads FRNRAP. V lost 0 bases to trimming and J lost 5 bases; unmatched junction nucleotides: 0. This chain's CDR3 is CASGLVAGETQYF. CDR3 in DNA: TGTGCTAGTGGTTTGGTAGCGGGGGAGACCCAGTACTTC.

V gene TRBV6-6 combines with J gene TRBJ1-2, with 10 nucleotides matching TRBD1. CDR1 and CDR2 (germline): MNHNY, SVGAGI (reference sequence). With V trimmed by 7 bases and J by 4 bases, 12 bases remained unmatched. This CDR3 is 16 amino acids long. The CDR3 protein is CASTFQWTGGGYGYTF. The CDR3 DNA sequence: TGTGCCAGCACCTTCCAGTGGACAGGGGGTGGCTATGGCTACACCTTC.

This clone appeared a single time. The V gene is TRBV11-2, the J gene TRBJ2-5; 7 bases agree with TRBD1. Germline V CDR1 and CDR2: SGHAT, FQNNGV. The length of the CDR3 is 14 residues. V dropped 1 base and J dropped 4; count of bases not matched to a gene: 3. The DNA of the CDR3 is TGTGCCAGCAGCTTAGTAGCAGGGGGAGAGACCCAGTACTTC. Encoded protein: CASSLVAGGETQYF.

This clone was picked up one time. The V call is TRBV7-8, the J call TRBJ2-3; D ambiguous. Germline assignment: CDR1 SGHVS and CDR2 FQNEAQ. V gave up 1 base and J gave up 6 bases, with 8 bases separating them. This CDR3 comprises 13 residues. In nucleotides, the CDR3 is TGTGCCAGCAGCTTAGTGACCCGGGATACGCAGTATTTT. Translating gives CASSLVTRDTQYF.

The J gene is TRBJ2-1, the V gene TRBV6-5; 7 nucleotides align to TRBD2. Trimming at V came to 1 base and at J to 4 bases, leaving 7 bases not matched to a gene. The CDR3 extends over 16 amino acids. Germline-derived CDR1 and CDR2 are MNHEY and SVGAGI. CDR3 sequence (DNA): TGTGCCAGCAGTTACTTGGCGGGGGTGGGTTACAATGAGCAGTTCTTC. Amino acid sequence: CASSYLAGVGYNEQFF.

The chain recombines TRBV19 with TRBJ2-6; D is unresolved. Germline CDR1 LNHDA, CDR2 SQIVND (reference sequence). V lost 0 bases and J 0 bases, leaving 6 bases between the germline ends. The length of the CDR3 is 16 residues. This CDR3 is CASSIEGYSGANVLTF. DNA for the CDR3: TGTGCCAGTAGTATAGAGGGCTACTCTGGGGCCAACGTCCTGACTTTC.

The chain is built from TRBV19 and TRBJ2-3; the D gene is possibly TRBD2 (6 bases). The CDR3 consists of 13 residues. The V end lost 5 bases, the J end lost 6 bases, and 12 bases lay between the germline ends. Germline V gene data show CDR1 as LNHDA and CDR2 as SQIVND (reference sequence). The CDR3 loop is CASSSLAGDTQYF. CDR3 bases: TGTGCCAGTAGTTCCCTTGCGGGGGATACGCAGTATTTT. Using reference TRBV19 and TRBJ2-3 for the parts outside the CDR3, the full variable domain is DGGITQSPKYLFRKEGQNVTLSCEQNLNHDAMYWYRQDPGQGLRLIYYSQIVNDFQKGDIAEGYSVSREKKESFPLTVTSAQKNPTAFYLCASSSLAGDTQYFGPGTRLTVL.

This chain joins TRBV5-1 and TRBJ2-5, with 8 bases identical to TRBD2. V gave up 3 bases and J gave up 1 base; unmatched junction bases: 5. Looked up from germline, CDR1 is SGHRS and CDR2 is YFSETQ. This CDR3 contains 15 residues. The CDR3 DNA reads TGCGCCAGCAGCTGGGGCGGGGGGCTCCAAGAGACCCAGTACTTC. Translation: CASSWGGGLQETQYF.

The CDR3 sequence is CASSASGTPLYYQPQHF. The CDR3 coding sequence is TGTGCCAGTAGTGCCTCCGGGACACCCCTTTACTATCAGCCCCAGCATTTT. The chain is built from TRBV19 and TRBJ1-5; perhaps TRBD1 as D (6 bases). V lost 5 bases and J lost 5, with 22 bases in between. CDR3 length: 17 residues. Germline assignment: CDR1 LNHDA and CDR2 SQIVND (reference sequence).

The CDR3 here is CASKGQGGTEAFF. In nucleotides, the CDR3 is TGCGCCAGCAAGGGGCAGGGAGGCACTGAAGCTTTCTTT. The rearrangement uses TRBV5-1 and TRBJ1-1; possible D gene TRBD1, 5 bases. Deletions cut 6 bases from V and 4 bases from J, with 13 bases between. Germline CDR1 is SGHRS and CDR2 is YFSETQ. The CDR3 consists of 13 residues.

The V and J genes are TRBV9 and TRBJ2-1; D is ambiguous. CDR1 is SGDLS, CDR2 YYNGEE, per germline. The V and J ends lost 0 bases and 4 bases respectively, with 8 bases between them. CDR3 length: 14 amino acids. CDR3 nucleotides: TGTGCCAGCAGCGTAGGAATAGGGTACAATGAGCAGTTCTTC. It codes for CASSVGIGYNEQFF. Full variable domain (remainder filled in from reference TRBV9 and TRBJ2-1): DSGVTQTPKHLITATGQRVTLRCSPRSGDLSVYWYQQSLDQGLQFLIQYYNGEERAKGNILERFSAQQFPDLHSELNLSSLELGDSALYFCASSVGIGYNEQFFGPGTRLTVL.

The J gene is TRBJ1-3, the V gene TRBV4-1; D is possibly TRBD1 (5 bases). CDR1 is MGHRA, CDR2 YSYEKL, per germline. This CDR3 region has 16 residues. Trimming left V 0 bases short and J 0 bases short, with 9 bases between. The CDR3 DNA is TGCGCCAGCAGCCAAGATGGGGGGGGCTCTGGAAACACCATATATTTT. Translated: CASSQDGGGSGNTIYF.

The chain is built from TRBV25-1 and TRBJ1-5; D is undetermined. Germline V gene data show CDR1 as MGHDK and CDR2 as SYGVNS. The CDR3 is made up of 14 amino acids. Trimming took off 4 bases at V and 0 bases at J, with 7 bases between the two ends. CDR3 loop: CASSAQNSNQPQHF. The CDR3 region has the DNA TGTGCCAGCAGTGCACAGAATAGCAATCAGCCCCAGCATTTT.

J is TRBJ1-1 and V is TRBV11-2; tentative D call: TRBD1 (5 bases). The CDR3 extends over 15 amino acids. V was cut by 3 bases and J by 1 base, with 12 bases left in between. Germline V gives CDR1 SGHAT, CDR2 FQNNGV. The CDR3 spells CASSFRDRKNTEAFF. The DNA for the CDR3 is TGTGCCAGCAGCTTCCGGGACCGAAAGAACACTGAAGCTTTCTTT.

The genes are TRBV5-1 and TRBJ1-1; 9 bases match TRBD1. Germline V gene sequence: CDR1 SGHRS, CDR2 YFSETQ. The CDR3 covers 16 residues. With V trimmed by 0 bases and J by 0 bases, 3 bases remained unmatched. This CDR3 is CASSLDRGPLNTEAFF. CDR3 DNA sequence: TGCGCCAGCAGCTTGGACAGGGGGCCCCTGAACACTGAAGCTTTCTTT. Supplemented by reference TRBV5-1 and TRBJ1-1, the full variable domain reads KAGVTQTPRYLIKTRGQQVTLSCSPISGHRSVSWYQQTPGQGLQFLFEYFSETQRNKGNFPGRFSGRQFSNSRSEMNVSTLELGDSALYLCASSLDRGPLNTEAFFGQGTRLTVV.

This chain uses TRBV19 with TRBJ2-7; 8 positions agree with TRBD1. Germline CDR1 is LNHDA and CDR2 is SQIVND (reference sequence). The CDR3 extends over 15 amino acids. The trim removed 5 bases at V and 5 bases at J, leaving 11 bases unmatched. The CDR3, as DNA: TGTGCCAGTAGTGGCCAGGGGGCCCGGGGAGACGAGCAGTACTTC. This translates into CASSGQGARGDEQYF.

The V gene is TRBV11-2, the J gene TRBJ2-1, with a possible D match to TRBD1 (6 bases). Trimming removed 4 bases from V and 4 bases from J, with 20 bases in between. Germline V gene lookup returns CDR1 SGHAT and CDR2 FQNNGV. The CDR3 spans 17 residues. CDR3 sequence: CASSSIPFGQLYNEQFF. As DNA, the CDR3 is TGTGCCAGCAGCTCCATCCCGTTTGGACAGCTTTACAATGAGCAGTTCTTC.

The V gene is TRBV3-1 (or the pseudogene TRBV3-2), the J gene TRBJ1-3; D unclear. This CDR3 contains 10 residues. V dropped 9 bases and J dropped 2 bases, with 2 bases sitting between them. The germline V gene has CDR1 LGHDT and CDR2 YNNKEL (reference sequence). CDR3 sequence (DNA): TGTGCCAGTGCTGGAAACACCATATATTTT. It codes for CASAGNTIYF.

The rearrangement uses TRBV6-5 and TRBJ2-2; TRBD2 is a possible D gene (5 bases). V was pared by 6 bases and J by 6 bases, with 11 bases between. The CDR3 has 13 amino acids. Germline assignment: CDR1 MNHEY and CDR2 SVGAGI. CDR3 amino acids: CASSKGSSGELFF. CDR3 coding DNA: TGTGCCAGCAGCAAAGGGAGTTCCGGGGAGCTGTTTTTT.

This chain links TRBV7-2 with TRBJ1-4; tentatively, D is TRBD1 (5 bases). The germline CDR1 and CDR2 sequences are SGHTA and FQGNSA. V dropped 4 bases and J dropped 6 bases, with 12 bases sitting between them. This CDR3 is 14 amino acids long. The CDR3 DNA is TGTGCCAGCAGCTCCCTCGGGGCATATGAAAAACTGTTTTTT. Protein sequence: CASSSLGAYEKLFF.

This clone appeared a single time. The rearrangement joins TRBV12-1 to TRBJ2-2; TRBD2, the table's D call, lacks a check against the DNA. TRBV12-1 constitutes a pseudogene. This CDR3 is 17 amino acids long. The CDR3 region has the DNA TGTGCCAGCAGCCCTATACTAGCGGGGGGGCCGGACGGGGAGCTGTTTTTT. Amino acids: CASSPILAGGPDGELFF.

The chain carries TRBV11-2 and TRBJ1-3; a possible D gene is TRBD1 (5 bases). Germline values: CDR1 SGHAT, CDR2 FQNNGV. Between the trimmed V and J ends, which lost 0 bases and 1 base, there was a span of 19 bases. The CDR3 loop spans 19 amino acids. The CDR3 bases are TGTGCCAGCAGCTTAGACCTTCCCCCGCCGGGGGATTCTGGAAACACCATATATTTT. Translated: CASSLDLPPPGDSGNTIYF.